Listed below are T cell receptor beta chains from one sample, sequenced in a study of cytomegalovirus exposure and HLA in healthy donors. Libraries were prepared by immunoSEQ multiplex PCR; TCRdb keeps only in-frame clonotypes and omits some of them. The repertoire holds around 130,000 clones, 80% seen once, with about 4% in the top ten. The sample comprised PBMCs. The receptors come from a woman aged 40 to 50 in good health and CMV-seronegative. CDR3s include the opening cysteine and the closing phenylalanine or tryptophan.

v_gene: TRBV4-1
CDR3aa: CASSQDTGGSSYEQYF

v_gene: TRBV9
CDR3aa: CASSLNRGTEAFF

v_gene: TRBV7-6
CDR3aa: CASSPRLAGVNEQFF

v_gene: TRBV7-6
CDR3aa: CASSPGTAPDTQYF

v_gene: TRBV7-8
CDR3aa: CASSSPKDRADTGELFF

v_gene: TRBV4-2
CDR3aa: CASSHTGLPGNQPQHF

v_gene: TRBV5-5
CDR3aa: CASSLGSYSNQPQHF

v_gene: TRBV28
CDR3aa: CASSPARDTYEQYF

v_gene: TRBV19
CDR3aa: CASRETGQGTHGYTF

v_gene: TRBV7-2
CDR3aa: CASSLAGGSSGNTIYF

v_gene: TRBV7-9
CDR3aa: CSSSLGGGGYTF

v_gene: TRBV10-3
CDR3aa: CAISAGGPNTGELFF

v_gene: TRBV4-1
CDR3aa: CASSQVGTGGSTDTQYF

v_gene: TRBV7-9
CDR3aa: CASSLYSYNEQFF

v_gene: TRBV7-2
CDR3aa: CASSAFLGPTDTQYF

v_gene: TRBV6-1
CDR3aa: CASSGTENTEAFF

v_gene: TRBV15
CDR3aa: CATSRAGQGASQPQHF

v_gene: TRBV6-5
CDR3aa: CASSYQGLGNQPQHF

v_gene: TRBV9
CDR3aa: CASSVDGRAHQPQHF

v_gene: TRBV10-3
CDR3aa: CAISSGIWTF

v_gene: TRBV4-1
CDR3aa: CASSSIVRVYYNEQFF

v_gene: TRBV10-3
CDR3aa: CAISDITSTEAFF

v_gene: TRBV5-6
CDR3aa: CASSPQGSVWGNEQFF

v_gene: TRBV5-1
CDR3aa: CASSFFGPNSPLHF

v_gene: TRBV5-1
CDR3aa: CASSVSGGAGETQYF

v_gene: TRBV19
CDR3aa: CASSSEGQWGFF

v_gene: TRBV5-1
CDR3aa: CASSLVATQDIQYF

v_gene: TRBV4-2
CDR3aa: CASSQNPSGKETQYF

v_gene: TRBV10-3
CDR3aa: CAIKGDPRAETQYF

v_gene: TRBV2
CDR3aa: CASSESVSSSGNTIYF

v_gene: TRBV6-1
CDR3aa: CASSEGTAAFYEQYF

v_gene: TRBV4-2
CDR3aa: CASSQEMGSSGNTIYF

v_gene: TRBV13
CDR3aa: CASSLPGQSNYGYTF

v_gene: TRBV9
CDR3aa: CASSVDQGQPQHF

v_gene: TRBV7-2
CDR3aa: CASSSIAVHPTDTQYF

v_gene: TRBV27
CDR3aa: CASSDRQGRAGELFF

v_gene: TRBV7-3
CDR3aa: CASSFSVGDTQYF

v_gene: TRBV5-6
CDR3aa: CASSSTSGGINTEAFF

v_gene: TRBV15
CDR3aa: CATSRVGGASGNTIYF

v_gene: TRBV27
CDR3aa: CASSPLTGFELGLGEQYF

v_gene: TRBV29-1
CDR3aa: CSVDRLTEIDTQYF

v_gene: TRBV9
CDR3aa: CASSLSPGGGAGETQYF

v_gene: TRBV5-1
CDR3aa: CASSLGSGPETQYF

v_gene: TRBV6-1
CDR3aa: CASSAEASYEQYF

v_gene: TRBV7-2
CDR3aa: CASSLAQYAYEQYF

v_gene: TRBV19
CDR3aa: CASSIVQTNNQPQHF

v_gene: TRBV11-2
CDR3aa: CASSLVGGDRTDTQYF

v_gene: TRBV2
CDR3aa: CASKTGSSYNSPLHF

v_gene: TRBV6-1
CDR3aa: CASSVAGGPNEQFF

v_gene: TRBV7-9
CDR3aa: CASSGDRGWTEAFF